The 22 T cell receptor beta chains in this list originate from one sample, sequenced in a study of blood T cell repertoires in COVID-19. Sequenced by immunoSEQ multiplex PCR; TCRdb stores in-frame clones only, minus some. The sample lists about 88,000 clones; 75% to 90% were seen once. Material for sequencing was peripheral blood. These receptors all stem from a male donor with acute or convalescent COVID-19.

The chain joins TRBV4-2 to TRBJ2-2, with 16 bases fitting TRBD2. Germline lookup yields CDR1 LGHNA and CDR2 YNFKEQ. The CDR3 extends over 20 amino acids. V lost 2 bases to trimming and J lost 5 bases; unmatched junction nucleotides: 11. The CDR3 coding sequence is TGTGCCAGCAGCCAAATACCCGGGACTAGCGGGGGGGCCAGAACCGGGGAGCTGTTTTTT. Amino acids: CASSQIPGTSGGARTGELFF.

The chain joins TRBV28 to TRBJ1-1; TRBD1 might be the D (5 bases). The CDR3 extends over 15 amino acids. Germline-derived CDR1 and CDR2 are MDHEN and SYDVKM. V shed 2 bases and J shed 1 base, with 11 bases lying between them. CDR3 sequence: CASSLSRGGNTEAFF. The DNA of the CDR3 is TGTGCCAGCAGTTTAAGCCGGGGGGGGAACACTGAAGCTTTCTTT.

V gene TRBV7-2 combines with J gene TRBJ1-3; D call uncertain. V lost 1 base to trimming and J lost 3 bases, with 10 bases between them. CDR1 is SGHTA and CDR2 is FQGNSA in the germline V gene. The CDR3 consists of 15 residues. The CDR3 region has the DNA TGTGCCAGCAGCTTAGGAGTGAATGTTGGAAACACCATATATTTT. It yields the protein CASSLGVNVGNTIYF.

This clone was detected only a few times. The chain links TRBV15 to TRBJ1-2; TRBD1 matches at 7 bases. In germline, CDR1 is LNHNV, CDR2 YYDKDF (reference sequence). The CDR3 totals 15 residues. Unmatched junction bases numbered 7, after V lost 0 bases and J lost 6 bases. The CDR3 coding sequence is TGTGCCACCAGCAGAGACCTCGACAGGGTCGATGGCTACACCTTC. As protein: CATSRDLDRVDGYTF.

The chain is built from TRBV28 and TRBJ1-6; 9 nucleotides align to TRBD1. Germline assignment: CDR1 MDHEN and CDR2 SYDVKM. The CDR3 consists of 13 residues. With 6 bases clipped from V and 8 bases from J, the junction kept 2 bases outside the gene matches. This CDR3 is CASRGQGYSPLHF. CDR3 DNA: TGTGCCAGCAGGGGACAGGGCTATTCACCCCTCCACTTT.

A single count supports this clone. This chain connects TRBV5-1 to TRBJ2-1, with TRBD2 matching over 13 bases. V gave up 4 bases and J gave up 6 bases; unmatched junction bases: 4. The CDR3 has 15 amino acids. Looked up from germline, CDR1 is SGHRS and CDR2 is YFSETQ. CDR3 sequence (DNA): TGCGCCAGCAGCGGTGGGACTAGCGGGGCCAATGAGCAGTTCTTC. This encodes CASSGGTSGANEQFF. Looking up the rest from reference TRBV5-1 and TRBJ2-1 gives the full variable domain: KAGVTQTPRYLIKTRGQQVTLSCSPISGHRSVSWYQQTPGQGLQFLFEYFSETQRNKGNFPGRFSGRQFSNSRSEMNVSTLELGDSALYLCASSGGTSGANEQFFGPGTRLTVL.

This chain links TRBV19 with TRBJ1-6; TRBD1 matches 10 bases. Germline CDR1 reads LNHDA; CDR2 reads SQIVND (reference sequence). Losses at the gene ends were 6 bases for V and 7 bases for J; bases not matched to a gene: 6. This CDR3 has 15 residues. CDR3 region: CASRGQGSPNSPLHF. For the CDR3, the DNA is TGTGCCAGTAGGGGACAGGGGAGTCCAAATTCACCCCTCCACTTT.

The rearrangement links TRBV4-2 to TRBJ2-3, with 8 bases lining up with TRBD2. The CDR3 runs 15 residues. V trimming: 5 bases; J trimming: 1 base; junction bases outside the gene matches: 5. Looked up from germline, CDR1 is LGHNA and CDR2 is YNFKEQ. CDR3 nucleotides: TGTGCCAGCAGCAGAAGGCGGGGGGGCACAGATACGCAGTATTTT. Translating it yields CASSRRRGGTDTQYF.

The chain is built from TRBV19 and TRBJ2-7; TRBD1 aligns across 8 bases. The CDR3 loop spans 14 amino acids. Germline assignment: CDR1 LNHDA and CDR2 SQIVND (reference sequence). The ends lost 9 bases at V and 2 bases at J; junction bases unmatched: 9. CDR3 in DNA: TGTGCCAGCCGAGACAGGGGTACAACCTACGAGCAGTACTTC. Protein sequence: CASRDRGTTYEQYF.

The chain recombines TRBV2 with TRBJ1-3; weak D call: TRBD1 (6 bases). The CDR3 has 14 residues. The V end lost 6 bases, the J end lost 3 bases, and 12 bases lay between the germline ends. The germline gives CDR1 SNHLY, CDR2 FYNNEI. Here the CDR3 reads CASRQQGVGNTIYF. DNA for the CDR3: TGTGCCAGCAGACAACAGGGAGTTGGAAACACCATATATTTT.

The genes are TRBV19 and TRBJ2-3; TRBD1 matches 8 bases. Germline trimming cut 3 bases from V and 1 base from J; bases unmatched to any gene: 3. CDR1 and CDR2 (germline): LNHDA, SQIVND (reference sequence). This CDR3 is built from 15 residues. CDR3 DNA: TGTGCCAGTAGTATGCAGGGGGCCGGCACAGATACGCAGTATTTT. This encodes CASSMQGAGTDTQYF.

This clone appeared a few times. The V call is TRBV3-1 (or the pseudogene TRBV3-2), the J call TRBJ2-2; no clear D gene. The ends were cut back, 4 bases at V and 0 bases at J, with 12 bases in the middle. The CDR3 extends over 16 amino acids. From germline, CDR1 is LGHDT and CDR2 YNNKEL (reference sequence). DNA of the CDR3: TGTGCCAGCAGCCCGAGGCCCCCGCCGAACACCGGGGAGCTGTTTTTT. It translates to CASSPRPPPNTGELFF.

The J gene is TRBJ2-2, the V gene TRBV5-1, with TRBD1 matching over 7 bases. The CDR3 extends over 14 amino acids. Trimming took 0 bases from V and 7 from J; bases not matched to a gene: 3. Germline V lookup: CDR1 SGHRS, CDR2 YFSETQ. The CDR3 reads CASSLGQGSGELFF. In DNA form, the CDR3 reads TGCGCCAGCAGCTTGGGACAGGGTAGCGGGGAGCTGTTTTTT.

This clone is a singleton in its sample. The chain's CDR3 is CASSPSSGANVLTF. The CDR3 nucleotides read TGTGCCAGCAGCCCCAGCTCTGGGGCCAACGTCCTGACTTTC. The V and J genes are TRBV5-6 and TRBJ2-6, with no clear D. The V gene's germline CDR1 is SGHDT and CDR2 YYEEEE. CDR3 length equals 14 residues. The germline V and J ends were trimmed by 4 bases and 0 bases, with 5 bases remaining between them.

The chain recombines TRBV6-1 with TRBJ1-2, with D perhaps matching TRBD1 (6 bases). The CDR3 runs to 16 residues. The V end lost 1 base, the J end lost 4 bases, and 16 bases lay between the germline ends. Germline V CDR1 and CDR2: MNHNS, SASEGT. This chain's CDR3 is CASSEGGAGAGYGYTF. DNA of the CDR3: TGTGCCAGCAGTGAAGGTGGGGCAGGGGCCGGCTATGGCTACACCTTC.

The chain joins TRBV7-9 to TRBJ2-1; 10 bases match TRBD2. The junction had 3 bases not matched to a gene; V was cut back by 3 bases and J by 7 bases. CDR3 length equals 14 residues. From germline, CDR1 is SEHNR and CDR2 FQNEAQ (reference sequence). The CDR3 bases are TGTGCCAGCAGCTTCCCTAGCGGGGGTAATGAGCAGTTCTTC. It is translated as CASSFPSGGNEQFF.

The chain employs TRBV2 and TRBJ2-5, with 15 bases lining up with TRBD2. V gave up 3 bases and J gave up 5 bases; unmatched junction bases: 1. Germline V gives CDR1 SNHLY, CDR2 FYNNEI. There are 15 residues in the CDR3. For the CDR3, the DNA is TGTGCCAGCAGTGACGGGACTAGCGGGGGGGAGACCCAGTACTTC. Protein product: CASSDGTSGGETQYF.

The chain couples TRBV5-4 to TRBJ1-3; 7 nucleotides agree with TRBD1. CDR1 and CDR2 from the germline V gene are SGHNT and YYREEE (reference sequence). The CDR3 totals 12 residues. Trimming took 5 bases from V and 8 from J; bases not matched to a gene: 4. CDR3 nucleotides: TGTGCCAGCAGGCGGCAGGGGGACACCATATATTTT. As protein: CASRRQGDTIYF.

The gene calls are TRBV5-8 and TRBJ2-7; TRBD1 agrees at 7 bases. Looked up from germline, CDR1 is SGHTS and CDR2 is YDEGEE. V shed 4 bases and J 2 bases; nucleotides not matched to a gene: 6. This CDR3 has 14 residues. DNA for the CDR3: TGTGCCAGCAGCCCCGGGACAGTTACCTACGAGCAGTACTTC. The encoded protein is CASSPGTVTYEQYF.

The rearrangement links TRBV20-1 to TRBJ1-5; TRBD1 is a possible D gene (5 bases). Germline CDR1 DFQATT, CDR2 SNEGSKA (reference sequence). The CDR3 has 11 amino acids. V was pared by 6 bases and J by 4 bases, with 7 bases between. The CDR3 loop reads CSAGLNQPQHF. The CDR3 DNA reads as TGCAGTGCGGGGCTAAATCAGCCCCAGCATTTT.

The CDR3 nucleotides are TGTGCCAGCAGCCACGGGACAGGGAGCGACTACGAGCAGTACTTC. Protein: CASSHGTGSDYEQYF. The V and J genes are TRBV4-2 and TRBJ2-7; 9 bases map to TRBD1. This CDR3 has 15 amino acids. Germline-derived CDR1 and CDR2 are LGHNA and YNFKEQ. J was trimmed by 3 bases and V by 3 bases; bases with no gene match: 6.

This rearrangement joins TRBV3-1 (or the pseudogene TRBV3-2) to TRBJ1-1; TRBD1 matches 10 bases. The length of the CDR3 is 17 residues. Germline CDR1 reads LGHDT; CDR2 reads YNNKEL (reference sequence). Trimming took 4 bases from V and 0 from J; bases not matched to a gene: 8. CDR3 amino acids: CASSPGTGESMNTEAFF. CDR3 coding DNA: TGTGCCAGCAGCCCTGGGACAGGGGAGTCCATGAACACTGAAGCTTTCTTT.